The next 23 T cell receptor beta chains were all read from a single sample in a study of spatial heterogeneity in lung cancer (dated 2019 in TCRdb). The sample's time point, from its label and the paper: blood at routine non-recurrence follow-up after resection. Library method: 5' RACE. TCRdb lists the instrument as NextSeq 500. TCRdb cleaned the public reads at Q25 with fastp, built clones with MiXCR and kept in-frame beta chains. Rows are combined by CDR3 protein, so each entry shows the most common genes and DNA. This sample comprises around 70,000 distinct CDR3 sequences, around 9.3% of them detected only once. Clones ranked in the top ten supply 1.5% to 2% of the sample. Sequencing used PBMCs, obtained at follow-up. The origin of the receptors is a female donor with early-stage non-small cell lung cancer.

This clonotype was counted at least ten times. This rearrangement joins TRBV20-1 to TRBJ2-1, with TRBD2 matching 12 bases. CDR3 size: 14 residues. The trim removed 7 bases at V and 8 bases at J, leaving 9 bases unmatched. In germline, CDR1 is DFQATT, CDR2 SNEGSKA (reference sequence). This chain's CDR3 is CSEEQGLAGYEQFF. DNA for the CDR3: TGCAGTGAGGAACAGGGACTAGCGGGTTATGAGCAGTTCTTC.

This clonotype appeared a few times. The rearrangement joins TRBV7-3 to TRBJ2-7, with 10 nucleotides matching TRBD2. The CDR3 contains 15 residues. The J segment lost 6 bases and the V segment lost 1 base, leaving 6 bases of the junction unmatched. Germline V gives CDR1 SGHTA, CDR2 FQGTGA. CDR3 nucleotide sequence: TGTGCCAGCAGCTTAAATAGCGGGAGGAATAGCGAGCAGTACTTC. Its protein is CASSLNSGRNSEQYF.

This clonotype was detected many times. This chain links TRBV7-2 with TRBJ1-2; 9 bases are a match to TRBD1. Germline assignment: CDR1 SGHTA and CDR2 FQGNSA. J lost 6 bases, V lost 5 bases, and 13 bases had no gene match. There are 16 residues in the CDR3. The DNA for the CDR3 is TGTGCCAGCAGCCCTCTCCCGGGACAGGGCGTGGATGGCTACACCTTC. It yields the protein CASSPLPGQGVDGYTF.

This clonotype was seen many times. The chain employs TRBV20-1 and TRBJ2-7; D not resolved. Trimming removed 5 bases from V and 0 bases from J, with 5 bases in between. CDR1 and CDR2 from the germline V gene are DFQATT and SNEGSKA (reference sequence). The CDR3 is 11 residues long. As DNA, the CDR3 is TGCAGTGCTGGACCCTCCTACGAGCAGTACTTC. Translated, it gives CSAGPSYEQYF.

The genes are TRBV20-1 and TRBJ2-1, with D tentatively TRBD2 (6 bases). V shed 5 bases and J shed 4 bases, with 15 bases lying between them. Germline V gene lookup returns CDR1 DFQATT and CDR2 SNEGSKA (reference sequence). The CDR3 sequence is 14 residues long. The CDR3 DNA follows: TGCAGTGCTCCCGGGAGTGGTGGGTACAATGAGCAGTTCTTC. Its protein is CSAPGSGGYNEQFF.

This clonotype was seen many times. This chain connects TRBV28 to TRBJ1-1, with D perhaps TRBD1 (5 bases). Deletions cut 7 bases from V and 6 bases from J, with 9 bases between. Germline CDR1 is MDHEN and CDR2 is SYDVKM. The CDR3 runs to 11 residues. CDR3 DNA sequence: TGTGCCAGCATCAGGGCTCCTGAAGCTTTCTTT. It translates to CASIRAPEAFF.

In its sample, this clonotype was seen a few times. The chain couples TRBV10-3 to TRBJ1-4, with 7 nucleotides matching TRBD1. CDR3 length: 13 residues. In germline, CDR1 is ENHRY, CDR2 SYGVKD. V lost 10 bases to trimming and J lost 0 bases; unmatched junction nucleotides: 2. The CDR3 loop reads CATGGATNEKLFF. CDR3 DNA sequence: TGTGCCACAGGGGGGGCAACTAATGAAAAACTGTTTTTT.

In this sample, this clonotype turned up many times. The chain is built from TRBV7-8 and TRBJ2-3; 8 bases are shared with TRBD1. This CDR3 is 17 amino acids long. V was pared by 6 bases and J by 2 bases, with 13 bases of the junction left unmatched. Looked up from germline, CDR1 is SGHVS and CDR2 is FQNEAQ. The CDR3, as DNA: TGTGCCAGCAGGAAGCGGGCCCAGGGGGCCGCCACAGATACGCAGTATTTT. This encodes CASRKRAQGAATDTQYF.

CDR3 residues: CASRARGVGYGYTF. In DNA, the CDR3 is TGTGCCAGCAGGGCCAGGGGGGTAGGGTATGGCTACACCTTC. This rearrangement joins TRBV6-5 to TRBJ1-2; 7 nucleotides align to TRBD1. Trimming cost V 6 bases and J 5 bases; bases outside gene matches: 9. The V gene's germline CDR1 is MNHEY and CDR2 SVGAGI. This CDR3 contains 14 residues.

This clonotype was detected many times. The chain combines TRBV7-3 with TRBJ2-2; TRBD2 aligns across 12 bases. The V segment lost 2 bases and the J segment 5 bases; nucleotides outside the gene matches: 0. The CDR3 extends over 15 amino acids. Germline V gene data show CDR1 as SGHTA and CDR2 as FQGTGA. The CDR3 DNA is TGTGCCAGCAGCTTAGGGACTAGCGGGACCGGGGAGCTGTTTTTT. Its protein is CASSLGTSGTGELFF.

The chain has TRBV27 and TRBJ2-2; 7 bases align to TRBD2. The V gene end was trimmed by 5 bases and the J gene end by 6 bases; junction bases not matched to a gene: 6. The CDR3 runs 14 residues. Germline CDR1 reads MNHEY; CDR2 reads SMNVEV (reference sequence). This chain's CDR3 is CASSRDYFPGELFF. DNA for the CDR3: TGTGCCAGCAGTCGGGACTACTTTCCCGGGGAGCTGTTTTTT.

This clonotype was found a few times. This rearrangement joins TRBV29-1 to TRBJ1-2; possibly TRBD1 for D (6 bases). V lost 2 bases to trimming and J lost 6 bases, with 16 bases between them. Per the germline V gene, CDR1 is SQVTM and CDR2 is ANQGSEA. The CDR3 extends over 14 amino acids. CDR3 loop: CSVERSGQGHGYTF. The CDR3 DNA sequence: TGCAGCGTTGAAAGGAGTGGGCAGGGGCATGGCTACACCTTC.

The rearrangement joins TRBV7-9 to TRBJ2-5, with D unclear. Germline CDR1 and CDR2: SEHNR and FQNEAQ (reference sequence). The germline V and J ends were trimmed by 0 bases and 0 bases, with 11 bases remaining between them. The CDR3 is made up of 16 amino acids. The chain's CDR3 is CASSLALQTYQETQYF. The CDR3 DNA reads TGTGCCAGCAGCTTAGCTTTACAAACGTACCAAGAGACCCAGTACTTC.

This chain uses TRBV29-1 with TRBJ2-7, with a possible D match to TRBD1 (5 bases). The CDR3 is 11 residues long. The V gene lost 7 bases and the J gene lost 3 bases, with 10 bases spanning the gap. In germline, CDR1 is SQVTM, CDR2 ANQGSEA. The CDR3 sequence is CSAVGVYEQYF. In DNA form, the CDR3 reads TGCAGCGCCGTAGGGGTCTACGAGCAGTACTTC.

V gene TRBV10-3 combines with J gene TRBJ2-3, with 7 nucleotides matching TRBD2. The CDR3 loop spans 14 amino acids. With 4 bases clipped from V and 4 bases from J, the junction kept 5 bases outside the gene matches. Germline CDR1 and CDR2: ENHRY and SYGVKD. The CDR3 loop reads CAISVYGGADTQYF. The DNA for the CDR3 is TGTGCCATCAGTGTGTATGGGGGGGCAGATACGCAGTATTTT.

This clonotype was counted many times. The chain employs TRBV27 and TRBJ2-5, with TRBD2 matching 14 bases. This CDR3 has 17 amino acids. The J segment lost 5 bases and the V segment lost 2 bases, leaving 7 bases of the junction unmatched. Germline V gives CDR1 MNHEY, CDR2 SMNVEV (reference sequence). CDR3 protein: CASSLAGLAGGGETQYF. CDR3 DNA sequence: TGTGCCAGCAGTTTAGCTGGACTAGCGGGAGGTGGTGAGACCCAGTACTTC.

Comment on this clonotype: A much larger clone differs by one base, so this may be a read error. The chain is built from TRBV7-9 and TRBJ2-1, with TRBD1 as a possible D gene (6 bases). Germline CDR1 is SEHNR and CDR2 is FQNEAQ (reference sequence). The CDR3 extends over 15 amino acids. The CDR3 nucleotides read TGTGCCAACAGCTTAGCGCTCAGGGGCAGCAATGAGCAGTTCTTC. Residues: CANSLALRGSNEQFF.

This clonotype was detected ten times or more. The chain links TRBV12-3 or TRBV12-4 to TRBJ1-4, with unresolved D. V shed 5 bases and J shed 0 bases, with 7 bases lying between them. The CDR3 loop spans 14 amino acids. In DNA form, the CDR3 reads TGTGCCAGCAGTCCTCCTCCAACTAATGAAAAACTGTTTTTT. This codes for CASSPPPTNEKLFF.

The sample holds many counts of this clonotype. V and J are TRBV9 and TRBJ2-5, with D possibly matching TRBD2 (5 bases). V was clipped by 1 base and J by 5 bases, with 12 bases between them. Germline V gene data show CDR1 as SGDLS and CDR2 as YYNGEE. This CDR3 is built from 14 residues. DNA for the CDR3: TGTGCCAGCAGCGTACGGGGTCAGCTGGAGACCCAGTACTTC. This gives the protein CASSVRGQLETQYF. Full variable domain (outside the CDR3, taken from reference TRBV9 and TRBJ2-5): DSGVTQTPKHLITATGQRVTLRCSPRSGDLSVYWYQQSLDQGLQFLIQYYNGEERAKGNILERFSAQQFPDLHSELNLSSLELGDSALYFCASSVRGQLETQYFGPGTRLLVL.

This clonotype was detected many times. CDR3 sequence: CASSGHVGSYEQYF. The CDR3 DNA is TGTGCCAGCAGTGGACATGTTGGCTCCTACGAGCAGTACTTC. The chain links TRBV28 to TRBJ2-7; D possibly corresponds to TRBD1 (5 bases). Germline assignment: CDR1 MDHEN and CDR2 SYDVKM. Trimming removed 5 bases from V and 0 bases from J, with 11 bases in between. This CDR3 comprises 14 residues.

This clonotype was found many times. V is TRBV20-1 and J is TRBJ1-1; D is ambiguous. Germline V gene lookup returns CDR1 DFQATT and CDR2 SNEGSKA (reference sequence). Trimming took 3 bases from V and 1 from J, leaving 9 bases between them. The CDR3 has 13 residues. CDR3 amino acids: CSASDGRNTEAFF. Here the CDR3 DNA reads TGCAGTGCTAGCGACGGACGGAACACTGAAGCTTTCTTT.

This clonotype was seen at least ten times. This chain links TRBV5-4 with TRBJ2-3; D is possibly TRBD1 (5 bases). V was shortened by 0 bases and J by 2 bases, with 13 bases between the two germline ends. CDR3 length: 16 amino acids. Looked up from germline, CDR1 is SGHNT and CDR2 is YYREEE (reference sequence). CDR3 nucleotide sequence: TGTGCCAGCAGCTTGGGTCAGGGTTCGGTCACAGATACGCAGTATTTT. The encoded protein is CASSLGQGSVTDTQYF.

The gene calls are TRBV7-3 and TRBJ2-3; possible D gene TRBD2, 5 bases. The CDR3 has 14 amino acids. Trimming shortened V by 5 bases and J by 5 bases, and 14 bases separated the two germline ends. Germline CDR1 reads SGHTA; CDR2 reads FQGTGA. CDR3 DNA: TGTGCCAGCAGCGCCGGAGTCGGAGGAGATACGCAGTATTTT. Its protein product is CASSAGVGGDTQYF.